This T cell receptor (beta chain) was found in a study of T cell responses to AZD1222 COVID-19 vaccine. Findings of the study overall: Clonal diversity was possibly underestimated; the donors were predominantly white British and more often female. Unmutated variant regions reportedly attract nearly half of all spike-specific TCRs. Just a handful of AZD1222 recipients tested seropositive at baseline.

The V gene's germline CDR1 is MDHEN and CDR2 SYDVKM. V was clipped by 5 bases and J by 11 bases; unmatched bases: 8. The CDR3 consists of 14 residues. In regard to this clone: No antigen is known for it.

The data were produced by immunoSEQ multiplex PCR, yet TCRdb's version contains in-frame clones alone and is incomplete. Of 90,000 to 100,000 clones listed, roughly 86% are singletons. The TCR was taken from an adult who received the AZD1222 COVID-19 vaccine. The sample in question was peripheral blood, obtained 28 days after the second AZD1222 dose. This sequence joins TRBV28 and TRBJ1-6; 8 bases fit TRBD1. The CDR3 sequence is CASSTTGGWPPLHF. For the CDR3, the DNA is TGTGCCAGCAGTACTACAGGGGGTTGGCCACCCCTCCACTTT.